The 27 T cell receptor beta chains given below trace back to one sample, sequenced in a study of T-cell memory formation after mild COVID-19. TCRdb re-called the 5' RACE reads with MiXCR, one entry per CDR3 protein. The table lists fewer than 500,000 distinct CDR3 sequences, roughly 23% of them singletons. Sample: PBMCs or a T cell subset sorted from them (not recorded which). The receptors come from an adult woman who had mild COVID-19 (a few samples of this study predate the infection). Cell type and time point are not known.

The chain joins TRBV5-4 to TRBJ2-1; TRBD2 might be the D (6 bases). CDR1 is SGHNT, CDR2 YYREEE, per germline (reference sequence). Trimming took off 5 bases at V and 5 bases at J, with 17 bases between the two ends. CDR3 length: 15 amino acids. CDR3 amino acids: CASSDGGVRHNEQFF. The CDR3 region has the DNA TGTGCCAGCAGTGACGGGGGAGTCCGTCACAATGAGCAGTTCTTC.

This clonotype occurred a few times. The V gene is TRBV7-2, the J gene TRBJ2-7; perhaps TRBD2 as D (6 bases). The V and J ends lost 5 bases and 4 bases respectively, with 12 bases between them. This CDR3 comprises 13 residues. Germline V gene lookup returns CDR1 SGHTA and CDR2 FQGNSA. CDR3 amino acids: CASSRTRGYEQYF. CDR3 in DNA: TGTGCCAGCAGCCGAACCCGGGGGTACGAGCAGTACTTC.

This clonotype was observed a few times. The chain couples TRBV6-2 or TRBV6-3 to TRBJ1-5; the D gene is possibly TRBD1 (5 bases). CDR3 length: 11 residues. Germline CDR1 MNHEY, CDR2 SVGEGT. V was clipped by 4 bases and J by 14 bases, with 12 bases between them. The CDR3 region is CASSSGLGKHF. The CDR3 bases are TGTGCCAGCAGTTCGGGGCTGGGGAAGCATTTT.

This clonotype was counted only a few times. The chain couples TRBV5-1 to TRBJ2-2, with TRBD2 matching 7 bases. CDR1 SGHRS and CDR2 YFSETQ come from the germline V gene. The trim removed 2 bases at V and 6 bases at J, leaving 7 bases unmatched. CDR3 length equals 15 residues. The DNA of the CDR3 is TGCGCCAGCAGCTTTGCGGGAGAAATGTCCGGGGAGCTGTTTTTT. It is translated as CASSFAGEMSGELFF.

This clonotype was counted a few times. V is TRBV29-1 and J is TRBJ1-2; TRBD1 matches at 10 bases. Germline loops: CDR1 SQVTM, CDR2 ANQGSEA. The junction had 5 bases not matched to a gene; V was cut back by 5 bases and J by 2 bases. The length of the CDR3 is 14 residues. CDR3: CSVPPTGGNYGYTF. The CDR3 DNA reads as TGCAGCGTTCCCCCGACAGGGGGCAACTATGGCTACACCTTC.

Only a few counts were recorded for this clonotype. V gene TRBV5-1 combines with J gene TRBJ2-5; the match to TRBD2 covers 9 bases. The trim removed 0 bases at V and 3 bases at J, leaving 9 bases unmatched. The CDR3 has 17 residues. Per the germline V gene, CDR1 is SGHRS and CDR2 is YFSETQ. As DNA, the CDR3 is TGCGCCAGCAGCTTGGGTCTTTCGGTAGCGGGGGAAGAGACCCAGTACTTC. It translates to CASSLGLSVAGEETQYF.

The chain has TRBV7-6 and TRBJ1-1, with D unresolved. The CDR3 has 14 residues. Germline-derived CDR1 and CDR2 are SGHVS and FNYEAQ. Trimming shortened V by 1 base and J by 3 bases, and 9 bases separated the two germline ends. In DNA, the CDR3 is TGTGCCAGCAGCTTAGTTCTGGAGGACACTGAAGCTTTCTTT. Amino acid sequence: CASSLVLEDTEAFF.

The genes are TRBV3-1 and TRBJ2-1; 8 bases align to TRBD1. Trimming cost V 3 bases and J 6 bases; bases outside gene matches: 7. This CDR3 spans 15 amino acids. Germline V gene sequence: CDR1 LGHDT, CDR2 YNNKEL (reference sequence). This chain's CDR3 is CASSHGTGIPNEQFF. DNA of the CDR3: TGTGCCAGCAGCCACGGGACAGGAATACCCAATGAGCAGTTCTTC.

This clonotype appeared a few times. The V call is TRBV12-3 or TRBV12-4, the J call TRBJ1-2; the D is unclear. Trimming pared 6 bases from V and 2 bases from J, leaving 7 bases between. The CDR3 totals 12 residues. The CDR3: CASSAPNYGYTF. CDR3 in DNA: TGTGCCAGCAGCGCCCCCAACTATGGCTACACCTTC.

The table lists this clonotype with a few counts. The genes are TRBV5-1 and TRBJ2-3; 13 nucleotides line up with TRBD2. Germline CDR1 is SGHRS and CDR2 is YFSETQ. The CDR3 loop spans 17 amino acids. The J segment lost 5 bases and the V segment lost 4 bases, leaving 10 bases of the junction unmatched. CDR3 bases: TGCGCCAGCAGCATAGACTCGGGACTAGCGGGATTAGATACGCAGTATTTT. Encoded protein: CASSIDSGLAGLDTQYF. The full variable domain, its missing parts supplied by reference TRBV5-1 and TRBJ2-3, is KAGVTQTPRYLIKTRGQQVTLSCSPISGHRSVSWYQQTPGQGLQFLFEYFSETQRNKGNFPGRFSGRQFSNSRSEMNVSTLELGDSALYLCASSIDSGLAGLDTQYFGPGTRLTVL.

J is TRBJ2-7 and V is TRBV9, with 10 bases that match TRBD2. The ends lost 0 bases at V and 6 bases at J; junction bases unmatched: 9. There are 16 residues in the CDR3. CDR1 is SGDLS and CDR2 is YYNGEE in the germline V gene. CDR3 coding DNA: TGTGCCAGCAGCGTAGCAAGTAGCGGGGGGCCCGGCGAGCAGTACTTC. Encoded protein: CASSVASSGGPGEQYF.

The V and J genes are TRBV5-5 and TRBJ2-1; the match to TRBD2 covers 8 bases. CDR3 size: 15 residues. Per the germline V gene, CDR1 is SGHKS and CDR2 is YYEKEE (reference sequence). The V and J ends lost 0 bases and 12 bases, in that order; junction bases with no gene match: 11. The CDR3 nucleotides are TGTGCCAGCAGCTTGGCCGCCGAGCGGGGGACCTGGCAGTTCTTC. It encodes CASSLAAERGTWQFF.

The CDR3 is CSAPHNRLAGDSYNEQFF. Here the CDR3 DNA reads TGCAGTGCTCCCCATAACCGACTAGCGGGAGACTCCTACAATGAGCAGTTCTTC. This chain uses TRBV20-1 with TRBJ2-1; the match to TRBD2 covers 12 bases. Germline values: CDR1 DFQATT, CDR2 SNEGSKA (reference sequence). This CDR3 is built from 18 residues. J lost 0 bases, V lost 5 bases, and 11 bases had no gene match.

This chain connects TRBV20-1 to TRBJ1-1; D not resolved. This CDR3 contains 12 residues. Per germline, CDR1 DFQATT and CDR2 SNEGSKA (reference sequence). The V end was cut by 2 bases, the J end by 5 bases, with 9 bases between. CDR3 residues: CSARSGSTEAFF. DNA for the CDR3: TGCAGTGCTAGATCTGGGTCAACTGAAGCTTTCTTT.

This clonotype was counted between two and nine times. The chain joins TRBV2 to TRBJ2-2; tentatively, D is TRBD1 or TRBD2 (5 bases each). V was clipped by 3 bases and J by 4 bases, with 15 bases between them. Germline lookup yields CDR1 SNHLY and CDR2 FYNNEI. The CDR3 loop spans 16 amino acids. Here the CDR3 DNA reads TGTGCCAGCAGTGACGGTCGGCGTGGGGGCACCGGGGAGCTGTTTTTT. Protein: CASSDGRRGGTGELFF.

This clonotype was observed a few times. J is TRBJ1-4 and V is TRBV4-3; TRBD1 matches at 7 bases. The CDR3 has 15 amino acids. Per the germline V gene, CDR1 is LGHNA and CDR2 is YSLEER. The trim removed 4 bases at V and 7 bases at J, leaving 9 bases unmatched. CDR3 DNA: TGCGCCAGCAGCCCCAATACAGGGGTAGGTGAAAAACTGTTTTTT. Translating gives CASSPNTGVGEKLFF.

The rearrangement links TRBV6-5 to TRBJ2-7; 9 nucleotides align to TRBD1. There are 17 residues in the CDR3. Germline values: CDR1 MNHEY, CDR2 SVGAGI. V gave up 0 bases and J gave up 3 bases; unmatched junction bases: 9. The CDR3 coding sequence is TGTGCCAGCAGTTACTCAAAGCTACCGGGACAGGGCTACGAGCAGTACTTC. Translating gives CASSYSKLPGQGYEQYF.

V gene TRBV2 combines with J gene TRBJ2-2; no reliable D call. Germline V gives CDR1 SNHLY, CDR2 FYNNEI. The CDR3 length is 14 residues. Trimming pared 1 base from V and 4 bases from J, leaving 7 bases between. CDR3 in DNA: TGTGCCAGCAGTGAAGATCTTATCACCGGGGAGCTGTTTTTT. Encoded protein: CASSEDLITGELFF.

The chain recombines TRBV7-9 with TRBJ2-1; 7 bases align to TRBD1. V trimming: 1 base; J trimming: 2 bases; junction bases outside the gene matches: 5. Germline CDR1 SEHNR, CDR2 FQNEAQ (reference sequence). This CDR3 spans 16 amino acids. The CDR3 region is CASSLGGRGTYNEQFF. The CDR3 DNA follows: TGTGCCAGCAGCTTAGGGGGCAGGGGGACCTACAATGAGCAGTTCTTC.

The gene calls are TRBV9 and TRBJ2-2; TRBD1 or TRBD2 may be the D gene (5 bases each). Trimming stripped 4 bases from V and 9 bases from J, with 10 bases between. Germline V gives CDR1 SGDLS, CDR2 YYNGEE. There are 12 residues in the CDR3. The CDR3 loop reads CASSPGTWELFF. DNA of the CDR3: TGTGCCAGCAGCCCAGGGACCTGGGAGCTGTTTTTT.

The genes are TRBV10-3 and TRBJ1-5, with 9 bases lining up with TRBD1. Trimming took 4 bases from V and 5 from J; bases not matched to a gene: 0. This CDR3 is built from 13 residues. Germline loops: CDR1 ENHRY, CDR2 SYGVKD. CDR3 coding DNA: TGTGCCATCAGTGGGACAGGGGATCAGCCCCAGCATTTT. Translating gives CAISGTGDQPQHF.

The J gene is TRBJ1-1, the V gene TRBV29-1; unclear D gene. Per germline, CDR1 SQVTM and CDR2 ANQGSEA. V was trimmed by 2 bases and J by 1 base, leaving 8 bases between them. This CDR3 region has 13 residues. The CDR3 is CSVESDKNTEAFF. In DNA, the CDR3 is TGCAGCGTTGAATCCGACAAGAACACTGAAGCTTTCTTT.

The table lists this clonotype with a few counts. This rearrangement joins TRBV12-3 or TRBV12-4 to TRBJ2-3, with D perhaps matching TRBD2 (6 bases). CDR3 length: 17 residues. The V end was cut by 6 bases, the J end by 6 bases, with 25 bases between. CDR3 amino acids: CASRPSFGSGVEDTQYF. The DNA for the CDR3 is TGTGCCAGCAGACCCTCCTTCGGGAGCGGCGTCGAGGATACGCAGTATTTT.

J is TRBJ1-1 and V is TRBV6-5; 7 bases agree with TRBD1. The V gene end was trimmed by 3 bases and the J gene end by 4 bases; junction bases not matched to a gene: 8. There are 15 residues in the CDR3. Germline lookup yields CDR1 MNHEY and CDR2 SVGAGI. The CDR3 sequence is CASSYSQGRVTEAFF. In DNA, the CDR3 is TGTGCCAGCAGTTATTCACAGGGGCGGGTCACTGAAGCTTTCTTT.

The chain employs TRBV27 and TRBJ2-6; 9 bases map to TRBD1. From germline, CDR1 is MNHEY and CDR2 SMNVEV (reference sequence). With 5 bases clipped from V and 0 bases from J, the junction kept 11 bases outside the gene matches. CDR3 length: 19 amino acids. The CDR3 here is CASSHHRDRVLSGANVLTF. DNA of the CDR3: TGTGCCAGCAGTCACCACCGGGACAGGGTACTCTCTGGGGCCAACGTCCTGACTTTC.

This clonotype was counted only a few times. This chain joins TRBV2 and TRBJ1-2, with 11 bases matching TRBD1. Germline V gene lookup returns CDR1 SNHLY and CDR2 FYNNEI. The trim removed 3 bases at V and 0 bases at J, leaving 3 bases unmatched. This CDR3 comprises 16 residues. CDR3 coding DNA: TGTGCCAGCAGTGACGGGACAGGGGGGCCTAACTATGGCTACACCTTC. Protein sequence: CASSDGTGGPNYGYTF.

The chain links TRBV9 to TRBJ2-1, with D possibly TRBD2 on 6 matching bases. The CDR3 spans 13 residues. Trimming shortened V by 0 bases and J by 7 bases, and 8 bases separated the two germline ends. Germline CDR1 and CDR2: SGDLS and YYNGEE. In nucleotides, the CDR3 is TGTGCCAGCAGCGTAGTTGCGGGAAATGAGCAGTTCTTC. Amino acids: CASSVVAGNEQFF.